This TCR beta chain emerged from a study of cytomegalovirus exposure and HLA in healthy donors. The CDR3 runs 15 residues. Trimming removed 3 bases from V and 4 bases from J, with 16 bases in between. The germline V gene encodes CDR1 MDHEN and CDR2 SYDVKM. PCR involved 60 Vbeta and 13 Jbeta primers. This table comes from immunoSEQ multiplex PCR, and its TCRdb copy is limited to in-frame clones, with some not included. This table has 95,000 to 110,000 clones, over 70% appearing once. As to this clone: The target antigen is unknown.

Donors were ostensibly healthy at sampling, although undocumented immune exposures were probable. Points from the study as a whole: Presence/absence results assume similar sequencing depth per donor, which may not hold.

The sequencing input was PBMCs. The sequence derives from a middle-aged man in good health and CMV-seropositive. V gene TRBV28 combines with J gene TRBJ2-7; tentative D call: TRBD2 (7 bases). This CDR3 reads CASSLGGAMAYEQYF. CDR3 DNA: TGTGCCAGCAGTTTGGGGGGGGCGATGGCGTACGAGCAGTACTTC. Full variable domain (missing parts from reference TRBV28 and TRBJ2-7): DVKVTQSSRYLVKRTGEKVFLECVQDMDHENMFWYRQDPGLGLRLIYFSYDVKMKEKGDIPEGYSVSREKKERFSLILESASTNQTSMYLCASSLGGAMAYEQYFGPGTRLTVT.